This T cell receptor beta chain came from a study of T cells after yellow fever vaccination. The study's findings and limits: The presence of abundant clonotypes contaminating from the bulk population was possible in FACS-sorted repertoires. Peak timing came faster in the weaker secondary response, day 5 versus 15.

The CDR3 is 16 amino acids. V gave up 5 bases and J gave up 2 bases; unmatched junction bases: 11. TCRdb reanalysed the 5' RACE reads using MiXCR and keeps one entry per CDR3 protein. This repertoire shows a few hundred thousand distinct CDR3 sequences, 10% to 15% found once; its top ten account for roughly 0.5%. As for this clonotype: Its specificity is not known.

The sample was CD4+ T cells sorted from PBMCs, taken 45 days after the yellow fever booster vaccination. This clonotype was sampled from a man aged 30-40 years who received the YFV17D yellow fever vaccine. The V gene is TRBV12-3 or TRBV12-4, the J gene TRBJ2-7, with TRBD2 matching 8 bases. The CDR3 sequence: CASSTGRLAGTYEQYF. The DNA for the CDR3 is TGTGCCAGCAGTACCGGGCGGCTAGCGGGCACCTACGAGCAGTACTTC.